At least ten counts were recorded for the clone carrying this T cell receptor beta chain. TCRdb reanalysed the 5' RACE reads using MiXCR and keeps one entry per CDR3 protein. The sample consists of roughly 87,000 distinct CDR3 sequences, 17% of them appearing once. The data originate from a study of T cells of healthy individuals. Trimming at V came to 4 bases and at J to 8 bases, leaving 9 bases not matched to a gene. CDR1 is SGHKS, CDR2 YYEKEE, per germline (reference sequence). This CDR3 has 16 residues. The sequence came from a human donor in good health. The V call is TRBV5-5, the J call TRBJ2-1; 13 bases agree with TRBD2. CDR3 region: CASSIRLAGGKDEQFF. CDR3 DNA: TGTGCCAGCAGCATCAGACTAGCGGGGGGTAAAGATGAGCAGTTCTTC. The full variable domain, with the rest looked up from reference TRBV5-5 and TRBJ2-1, is DAGVTQSPTHLIKTRGQQVTLRCSPISGHKSVSWYQQVLGQGPQFIFQYYEKEERGRGNFPDRFSARQFPNYSSELNVNALLLGDSALYLCASSIRLAGGKDEQFFGPGTRLTVL.